The rows below give T cell receptor beta chains drawn from one sample of a study of CD8+CD57+ T cells in acquired aplastic anemia. TCRdb used MiXCR to reprocess the reads, holding one entry per CDR3 protein. The data contain around 200,000 distinct CDR3 sequences, under 55% of them seen just once; the ten biggest clones take up approximately 9.4%. Sequencing used sorted CD4+, CD8+, or CD8+CD57+ T cells (not recorded which) from PBMCs. The receptors were sampled from a human donor with aplastic anemia. CDR3s leave out the opening cysteine and the closing phenylalanine or tryptophan. The order of the fields is CDR3 length, clone size, J gene, D gene, V gene, CDR3 protein. The D gene is left open where the match is weak. The size field is filled for only some rows; it gives once, few, many or a size class.

13 once TRBJ2-3 TRBD2 TRBV20-1 GASLGTTSTDTQY
9 . TRBJ2-2 . TRBV20-1 SAVREGELF
12 . TRBJ2-1 . TRBV7-8 ASSPRTTCNGQF
16 . TRBJ2-1 TRBD2 TRBV19 ASSIDLSMGGGYNEQF
15 many TRBJ1-5 . TRBV20-1 SASGFVRGRSNQPQH
12 few TRBJ2-1 . TRBV29-1 SVVGLASYNEQF
11 . TRBJ1-5 . TRBV7-2 ASSSHPGQPQH
15 . TRBJ1-5 . TRBV6-2/TRBV6-3 ASSYGLRTVGHQPQH
12 . TRBJ2-7 . TRBV5-1 ASSIRQVPYEQY
12 many TRBJ2-7 . TRBV5-5 ASSLERVSYEQY
13 . TRBJ1-2 . TRBV5-1 ASSIQGSSNYGYA
14 . TRBJ1-5 . TRBV19 ASSNLTGYSNQPQH
11 . TRBJ2-3 TRBD1 TRBV29-1 SAHRDRVDFQY
12 once TRBJ2-5 . TRBV10-3 ASSLDRYSETQY
12 many TRBJ2-5 TRBD2 TRBV15 ATSRETSGRPQY
11 . TRBJ1-6 . TRBV19 ASSTTWNSPLH
12 . TRBJ2-1 TRBD2 TRBV19 ASKTGRADNEQF
13 many TRBJ2-7 TRBD1 TRBV7-8 ASSFRDRALREQY
11 once TRBJ2-7 TRBD1 TRBV29-1 SVASDRGDEQY
16 . TRBJ2-1 TRBD1 TRBV9 ASSPPYPGQGSYNEQF
13 . TRBJ2-5 TRBD2 TRBV5-4 ASSLRGGLQETQY
16 . TRBJ2-6 TRBD2 TRBV11-2 ASSVLAGMHPGANVLT
11 many TRBJ2-2 . TRBV6-5 ASSLEGAGELF
12 many TRBJ2-7 . TRBV11-3 ASSPHRSVDEQY
15 once TRBJ2-5 TRBD2 TRBV10-2 ASSGGTSGGDQETQY
10 . TRBJ1-2 . TRBV24-1 ATSDLDKGYT
11 . TRBJ1-2 . TRBV7-9 ASYGAIAHGYT
10 . TRBJ2-7 . TRBV25-1 ASSESTGEQY
11 many TRBJ2-7 . TRBV5-1 ASSLQGTYEQY
16 many TRBJ2-3 TRBD2 TRBV11-2 ASSFLLAGSPRTDTQY
14 . TRBJ1-6 . TRBV15 ATSRDLRVDNSPLH
13 few TRBJ2-5 TRBD2 TRBV15 ATSRVSGTGETQY
13 . TRBJ1-3 . TRBV9 ASSVDDSSGNTIY
13 . TRBJ2-7 TRBD2 TRBV20-1 SASGWAGGSYEQY
12 . TRBJ2-7 TRBD2 TRBV20-1 SASSGGGEREQY
12 . TRBJ2-1 TRBD2 TRBV5-1 ASSLRGGDNEQF
12 . TRBJ1-1 . TRBV6-5 ASSYSWGRTEAS
9 . TRBJ1-2 . TRBV29-1 SVAPEEGYT
12 once TRBJ2-7 . TRBV19 ASSHGGSPYEQY
11 . TRBJ2-7 . TRBV2 ASEDSTSSEQY
13 . TRBJ1-1 TRBD1 TRBV2 ASSEPQGVNTEAF
12 . TRBJ2-2 . TRBV29-1 SVEKGAGGRELF
12 . TRBJ2-7 . TRBV10-3 ASENPGLPYEQY
13 many TRBJ2-3 . TRBV7-8 ASSFYVGGTDTQY
16 many TRBJ2-3 TRBD2 TRBV5-1 ASSLGTSGRVGTDTQY